Each of the 29 T cell receptor beta chains below was sequenced from the same sample in a study of T cell clonality in common variable immunodeficiency. Study-wide results and limits: In common variable immunodeficiency, TCR beta chains reportedly carried fewer deletions and N-nucleotide insertions.

Their antigen targets remain unknown. Method: immunoSEQ multiplex PCR; TCRdb's copy keeps in-frame clones and lacks some. Observed in the sample are 10,000 to 13,000 clones, none of them singletons. The sample consisted of peripheral blood mononuclear cells. Receptors were obtained from a human donor with common variable immunodeficiency.

In this sample, this clone turned up a few times. CDR3: CASSLRGGNQPQHF. Incomplete CDR3 DNA: TGTGCCAGCAGCTTACGGGGTGGCAATCAGCCC. This chain connects TRBV7-2 to TRBJ1-5; no clear D gene. The sequence runs out 3 residues before the end of the CDR3; the remainder is reconstructed from the germline J gene. There are 14 residues in the CDR3. Germline CDR1 SGHTA, CDR2 FQGNSA. The V gene lost 2 bases and the J gene lost 2 bases, with 7 bases spanning the gap.

This clone has only a few counts. The read ends 3 residues before the CDR3 terminus; that terminus is restored from the germline J gene. V gene TRBV19 combines with J gene TRBJ1-1; 8 bases align to TRBD1. With V trimmed by 5 bases and J by 4 bases, 12 bases remained unmatched. Germline CDR1 is LNHDA and CDR2 is SQIVND (reference sequence). The CDR3 runs 16 residues. The CDR3 bases that were read are TGTGCCAGTAGTCCCAGGGGGCGCGGGTCTGGCACTGAA. It yields the protein CASSPRGRGSGTE. In full, the CDR3 is CASSPRGRGSGTEAFF.

Comment on this clone: Coverage ceases 3 residues before the CDR3 finishes, and the germline J gene fills in the end. The V gene is TRBV18, the J gene TRBJ2-5; TRBD2 matches at 10 bases. The CDR3 loop spans 19 amino acids. Trimming cost V 3 bases and J 5 bases; bases outside gene matches: 18. Germline V gene data show CDR1 as KGHSH and CDR2 as LQKENI. The CDR3 bases that were read are TGTGCCAGCTCACCTCTTCGAGCGGGAGCGGGAGGGCCTCGCGAGACC. Its protein product is CASSPLRAGAGGPRET. The full CDR3 protein is CASSPLRAGAGGPRETQYF.

This clone showed up just a few times. The read stops 3 residues short of the end of the CDR3; the missing end is completed from the germline J gene. The chain has TRBV7-9 and TRBJ1-4; TRBD1 might be the D (6 bases). From germline, CDR1 is SEHNR and CDR2 FQNEAQ (reference sequence). V was cut by 0 bases and J by 5 bases, with 10 bases left in between. This CDR3 spans 15 amino acids. The CDR3 loop reads CASSLAPTGNEKLFF. CDR3 DNA (partial): TGTGCCAGCAGCTTAGCGCCCACAGGGAATGAAAAA.

This clone came up a few times. The CDR3 end falls 3 residues outside the read, so it is completed with the germline J gene. This chain connects TRBV7-3 to TRBJ2-1; no firm D call. The CDR3 extends over 13 amino acids. Trimming stripped 5 bases from V and 9 bases from J, with 14 bases between. Germline V gene sequence: CDR1 SGHTA, CDR2 FQGTGA. The CDR3 is CASSPQTSGEQFF. Partial CDR3 DNA: TGTGCCAGCAGCCCACAAACTTCGGGTGAG.

Of note for this clone: The read comes to an end 3 residues before the CDR3 does, leaving the germline J gene to fill in the end. The chain couples TRBV7-2 to TRBJ2-1, with a possible D match to TRBD1 (6 bases). Germline values: CDR1 SGHTA, CDR2 FQGNSA. CDR3 length: 14 residues. The V end was cut by 6 bases, the J end by 3 bases, with 12 bases between. This CDR3 is CASRAQGNYNEQFF. CDR3 DNA, as far as it was read: TGTGCCAGCAGGGCACAGGGAAACTACAATGAG.

Comment on this clone: The CDR3 end is not reached by the read, which stops 3 residues before it; the germline J gene fills it in. This sequence joins TRBV2 and TRBJ2-7; 8 positions agree with TRBD1. The CDR3 totals 15 residues. V trimming: 5 bases; J trimming: 3 bases; junction bases outside the gene matches: 9. The germline V gene has CDR1 SNHLY and CDR2 FYNNEI. CDR3 region: CASSPTRGQVYEQYF. The CDR3 bases that were read are TGTGCCAGCAGTCCCACAAGGGGACAGGTCTACGAG.

This clone was observed a handful of times. The CDR3 end is not reached by the read, which stops 3 residues before it; the germline J gene fills it in. V gene TRBV19 combines with J gene TRBJ1-5; D not certain. From germline, CDR1 is LNHDA and CDR2 SQIVND (reference sequence). Trimming pared 4 bases from V and 2 bases from J, leaving 12 bases between. The CDR3 length is 15 residues. The CDR3 protein is CASSTAGWGNQPQHF. The CDR3 bases that were read are TGTGCCAGTAGTACGGCGGGTTGGGGCAATCAGCCC.

In this sample, this clone turned up a few times. Sequencing ends 3 residues short of the CDR3 end; the germline J gene provides the rest. V gene TRBV6-2 or TRBV6-3 combines with J gene TRBJ1-6; D is unclear. V was pared by 7 bases and J by 7 bases, with 14 bases between. Germline CDR1 is MNHEY and CDR2 is SVGEGT. This CDR3 has 14 amino acids. The CDR3 sequence is CASTPGSGNSPLHF. The covered CDR3 bases are TGTGCCAGCACCCCGGGGTCCGGGAATTCACCC.

On this clone itself: The observed sequence ends 3 residues before the CDR3 terminus, with the missing tail filled in from the germline J gene. The chain recombines TRBV19 with TRBJ2-1; D might be TRBD2 (6 bases). CDR3 size: 13 residues. The germline V and J ends were trimmed by 5 bases and 7 bases, with 12 bases remaining between them. The V gene's germline CDR1 is LNHDA and CDR2 SQIVND (reference sequence). CDR3 loop: CASSPLALNEQFF. The sequenced CDR3 bases are TGTGCCAGTAGTCCCCTAGCGCTAAATGAG.

This clone has more than one count but fewer than ten. The sequenced fragment ends 3 residues before the CDR3 boundary, so the rest is inferred from the germline J gene. The chain combines TRBV18 with TRBJ1-4; D not certain. Trimming took 3 bases from V and 4 from J, leaving 15 bases between them. The CDR3 is 16 amino acids. The germline gives CDR1 KGHSH, CDR2 LQKENI. The CDR3 is CASSPPGRAGNEKLFF. The CDR3 DNA, read in part, is TGTGCCAGCTCACCGCCCGGCCGGGCGGGTAATGAAAAA.

This clone was detected a few times. From the germline J gene comes the end of the CDR3, since the read stops 3 residues before it. The rearrangement joins TRBV7-3 to TRBJ2-1, with 10 nucleotides matching TRBD2. The CDR3 runs to 15 residues. Losses at the gene ends were 4 bases for V and 3 bases for J; bases not matched to a gene: 3. Germline loops: CDR1 SGHTA, CDR2 FQGTGA. The CDR3 loop reads CASSSLAGVYNEQFF. The sequenced part of the CDR3 DNA is TGTGCCAGCAGCTCCCTAGCGGGAGTCTACAATGAG.

In its sample, this clone was seen a few times. The CDR3 end lies 3 residues beyond the end of the read and is filled in from the germline J gene. V usage is TRBV7-9 and J usage is TRBJ2-7; 12 positions agree with TRBD2. This CDR3 contains 15 residues. From germline, CDR1 is SEHNR and CDR2 FQNEAQ (reference sequence). The V segment lost 5 bases and the J segment 6 bases; nucleotides outside the gene matches: 8. The DNA read from the CDR3 is TGTGCCAGCAGCCAGGGATCTAGCGGGAGGGGCGAG. It translates to CASSQGSSGRGE. The entire CDR3 protein reads CASSQGSSGRGEQYF.

In the case of this clone: The CDR3 end is not reached by the read, which stops 3 residues before it; the germline J gene fills it in. The rearrangement links TRBV19 to TRBJ1-1; D is uncertain. CDR1 and CDR2 from the germline V gene are LNHDA and SQIVND (reference sequence). The length of the CDR3 is 14 residues. Trimming left V 3 bases short and J 2 bases short, with 10 bases between. Here the CDR3 reads CASSIKKGNTEAFF. The covered CDR3 bases are TGTGCCAGTAGTATTAAGAAGGGTAACACTGAA.

This clone occurred a few times. The read gets to within 3 residues of the CDR3 end, and the germline J gene fills in the rest. The chain recombines TRBV20-1 with TRBJ2-7, with 11 bases fitting TRBD2. V trimming: 6 bases; J trimming: 1 base; junction bases outside the gene matches: 11. The germline gives CDR1 DFQATT, CDR2 SNEGSKA (reference sequence). The CDR3 runs to 16 residues. CDR3 DNA (partial): TGCAGTGCCCCAGGGTCGGGACTAGCGGTTTCCTACGAG. Amino acid sequence: CSAPGSGLAVSYE. The CDR3 reads in full as CSAPGSGLAVSYEQYF.

This clone was counted only a few times. Coverage ceases 3 residues before the CDR3 finishes, and the germline J gene fills in the end. The V gene is TRBV19, the J gene TRBJ1-5, with D uncertain. The CDR3 extends over 13 amino acids. V shed 3 bases and J shed 0 bases, with 3 bases lying between them. The germline V gene encodes CDR1 LNHDA and CDR2 SQIVND (reference sequence). CDR3 amino acids: CASSISSNQPQHF. The CDR3 DNA, read in part, is TGTGCCAGTAGTATCAGTAGCAATCAGCCC.

A few counts support this clone. The read is 3 residues too short to cover the CDR3 end, so that end is filled in from the germline J gene. The genes are TRBV18 and TRBJ2-1, with TRBD2 matching 11 bases. CDR3 length: 18 amino acids. The ends lost 2 bases at V and 3 bases at J; junction bases unmatched: 9. Germline values: CDR1 KGHSH, CDR2 LQKENI. The CDR3 here is CASSPSGGGLAGYNEQFF. The part of the CDR3 DNA that was read is TGTGCCAGCTCACCAAGTGGCGGTGGACTAGCGGGCTACAATGAG. The full variable domain, with the rest looked up from reference TRBV18 and TRBJ2-1, is NAGVMQNPRHLVRRRGQEARLRCSPMKGHSHVYWYRQLPEEGLKFMVYLQKENIIDESGMPKERFSAEFPKEGPSILRIQQVVRGDSAAYFCASSPSGGGLAGYNEQFFGPGTRLTVL.

This clone has only a few counts. From the germline J gene comes the end of the CDR3, since the read stops 3 residues before it. The gene calls are TRBV13 and TRBJ2-1; TRBD2 agrees at 9 bases. The CDR3 consists of 16 residues. Per the germline V gene, CDR1 is PRHDT and CDR2 is FYEKMQ (reference sequence). V was pared by 7 bases and J by 8 bases, with 15 bases of the junction left unmatched. CDR3 DNA, as far as it was read: TGTGCCAGCACCAATAAGGGGAGCGGGAGGTGGGATGAG. It yields the protein CASTNKGSGRWDE. The entire CDR3 protein reads CASTNKGSGRWDEQFF.

CDR3 in amino acids: CASSPGSGSVETQYF. CDR3 DNA (partial): TGTGCCAGCTCACCGGGTAGCGGGAGTGTCGAGACC. The chain has TRBV18 and TRBJ2-5; 9 bases map to TRBD2. The read ends 3 residues shy of where the CDR3 ends; the end is completed using the germline J gene. CDR1 and CDR2 from the germline V gene are KGHSH and LQKENI. J gave up 5 bases and V 3 bases, and 7 bases lay outside the gene matches. CDR3 length equals 15 residues.

Remarks on this clone: The read is 3 residues too short to cover the CDR3 end, so that end is filled in from the germline J gene. V usage is TRBV5-1 and J usage is TRBJ1-1; 8 bases line up with TRBD1. Germline CDR1 SGHRS, CDR2 YFSETQ. This CDR3 is 13 amino acids long. V lost 1 base to trimming and J lost 4 bases; unmatched junction nucleotides: 0. Here the CDR3 reads CASSLTGGTEAFF. CDR3 bases read: TGCGCCAGCAGCTTGACAGGGGGCACTGAA.

This clone was counted only a few times. The CDR3 extends 3 residues past the end of the read, so its final part is completed from the germline J gene. The J gene is TRBJ2-7, the V gene TRBV6-2 or TRBV6-3, with 9 bases lining up with TRBD2. From germline, CDR1 is MNHEY and CDR2 SVGEGT. V was pared by 3 bases and J by 3 bases, with 9 bases of the junction left unmatched. There are 16 residues in the CDR3. This CDR3 is CASSYTASGAVYEQYF. The sequenced part of the CDR3 DNA is TGTGCCAGCAGTTATACGGCTAGCGGGGCGGTCTACGAG.

In the case of this clone: The read halts 3 residues ahead of the CDR3 end, with the missing end drawn from the germline J gene. The chain has TRBV18 and TRBJ2-7; 12 positions match TRBD2. Germline V gives CDR1 KGHSH, CDR2 LQKENI. Trimming took 2 bases from V and 5 from J; bases not matched to a gene: 10. CDR3 length equals 17 residues. The CDR3 protein is CASSPTGRLAGGNEQYF. The sequenced CDR3 bases are TGTGCCAGCTCACCAACCGGCCGCCTAGCGGGAGGGAACGAG.

This clone was recorded a few times. CDR3 loop: CASSVQVNTEAFF. The CDR3 DNA, read in part, is TGTGCCAGCTCAGTACAAGTGAACACTGAA. The V and J genes are TRBV18 and TRBJ1-1; D ambiguous. The read ends 3 residues shy of where the CDR3 ends; the end is completed using the germline J gene. The CDR3 length is 13 residues. The V and J ends lost 5 bases and 0 bases respectively, with 7 bases between them. From germline, CDR1 is KGHSH and CDR2 LQKENI.

The table lists this clone with a few counts. The CDR3 is cut off 3 residues early in the read; its end comes from the germline J gene. This rearrangement joins TRBV30 to TRBJ1-5; D perhaps matches TRBD1 (5 bases). The CDR3 consists of 16 residues. Germline CDR1 reads GTSNPN; CDR2 reads SVGIG (reference sequence). Trimming took 3 bases from V and 2 from J, leaving 17 bases between them. The CDR3 loop is CAWSAYLGQGNQPQHF. CDR3 DNA (partial): TGTGCCTGGAGCGCGTACCTAGGACAAGGCAATCAGCCC.

Remarks on this clone: Read coverage stops 3 residues before the CDR3 terminus; the germline J gene supplies the remainder. The chain carries TRBV18 and TRBJ1-1, with 7 nucleotides matching TRBD1. The CDR3 is made up of 15 amino acids. CDR1 and CDR2 from the germline V gene are KGHSH and LQKENI. With 6 bases clipped from V and 3 bases from J, the junction kept 10 bases outside the gene matches. Incomplete CDR3 DNA: TGTGCCAGCTCGGCCGTGGGCAGGGGGGACACTGAA. It encodes CASSAVGRGDTE. In full, the CDR3 is CASSAVGRGDTEAFF.

This clone showed up just a few times. The observed sequence ends 3 residues before the CDR3 terminus, with the missing tail filled in from the germline J gene. The chain carries TRBV30 and TRBJ2-1; 14 bases align to TRBD2. The trim removed 1 base at V and 6 bases at J, leaving 14 bases unmatched. The CDR3 sequence is 19 residues long. Germline V gene sequence: CDR1 GTSNPN, CDR2 SVGIG (reference sequence). The CDR3 bases that were read are TGTGCCTGGAGTGGGTTGACTAGCGGGAGGGCCTCTCTAGGCAATGAG. This encodes CAWSGLTSGRASLGNE. The full CDR3 reads CAWSGLTSGRASLGNEQFF.

A note on this clone: The read stops 3 residues short of the end of the CDR3; the missing end is completed from the germline J gene. The J gene is TRBJ1-5, the V gene TRBV18; D might be TRBD1 (5 bases). In germline, CDR1 is KGHSH, CDR2 LQKENI. There are 18 residues in the CDR3. Between the trimmed V and J ends, which lost 3 bases and 0 bases, there was a span of 18 bases. CDR3 in amino acids: CASSPFGGRAVSNQPQHF. The sequenced CDR3 bases are TGTGCCAGCTCACCTTTCGGAGGCAGGGCGGTTAGCAATCAGCCC.

Details on this clone: The read falls 3 residues short of the CDR3 end, and the missing part is taken from the germline J gene. The chain uses TRBV7-2 and TRBJ2-7; D is perhaps TRBD2 (5 bases). Germline values: CDR1 SGHTA, CDR2 FQGNSA. V gave up 7 bases and J gave up 2 bases, with 12 bases separating them. The CDR3 sequence is 13 residues long. The CDR3 here is CASTPRTAYEQYF. CDR3 bases read: TGTGCCAGCACCCCTAGGACTGCCTACGAG. The complete variable domain, with remaining parts taken from reference TRBV7-2 and TRBJ2-7, reads GAGVSQSPSNKVTEKGKDVELRCDPISGHTALYWYRQSLGQGLEFLIYFQGNSAPDKSGLPSDRFSAERTGGSVSTLTIQRTQQEDSAVYLCASTPRTAYEQYFGPGTRLTVT.

A note on this clone: The observed sequence ends 3 residues before the CDR3 terminus, with the missing tail filled in from the germline J gene. The same CDR3 also results from other DNA sequences found in this sample. V gene TRBV30 combines with J gene TRBJ2-7; D is possibly TRBD2 (5 bases). CDR1 and CDR2 (germline): GTSNPN, SVGIG (reference sequence). The CDR3 loop spans 13 amino acids. V was shortened by 6 bases and J by 6 bases, with 18 bases between the two germline ends. CDR3 DNA (partial): TGTGCCTGTAGACTACCCATCCCTGGCGAG. Translating it yields CACRLPIPGE. From start to end, the CDR3 is CACRLPIPGEQYF.